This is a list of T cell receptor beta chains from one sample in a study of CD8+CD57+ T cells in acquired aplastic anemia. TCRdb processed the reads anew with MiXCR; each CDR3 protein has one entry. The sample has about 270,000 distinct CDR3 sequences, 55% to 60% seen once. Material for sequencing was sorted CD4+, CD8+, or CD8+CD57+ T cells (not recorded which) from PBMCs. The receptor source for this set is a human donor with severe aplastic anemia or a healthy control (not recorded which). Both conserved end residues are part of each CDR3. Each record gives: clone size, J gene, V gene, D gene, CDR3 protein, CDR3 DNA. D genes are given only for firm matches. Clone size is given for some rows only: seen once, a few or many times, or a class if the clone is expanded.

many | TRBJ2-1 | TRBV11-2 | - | CASSFMDEQFF | TGTGCCAGCAGCTTTATGGATGAGCAGTTCTTC
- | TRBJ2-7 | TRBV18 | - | CASSPRSLYSYEQYF | TGTGCCAGCTCACCACGTTCTCTCTACTCCTACGAGCAGTACTTC
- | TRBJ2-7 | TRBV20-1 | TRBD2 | CSASPGTSGGGEQYF | TGCAGTGCAAGTCCCGGGACTAGCGGGGGGGGAGAGCAGTACTTC
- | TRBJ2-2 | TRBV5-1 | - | CASSSGAGVGELFF | TGTGCCAGCAGCTCAGGGGCGGGTGTCGGGGAGCTGTTTTTT
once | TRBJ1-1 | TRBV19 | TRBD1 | CASTLTGGQARTEAFF | TGTGCCAGTACCCTTACCGGCGGACAGGCCCGAACTGAAGCTTTCTTT
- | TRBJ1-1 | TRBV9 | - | CASSVVGYTEAFF | TGTGCCAGCAGCGTAGTTGGGTACACTGAAGCTTTCTTT
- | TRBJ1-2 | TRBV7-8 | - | CASSASTGSGNTF | TGTGCCAGCAGCGCCTCGACTGGCTCTGGAAACACCTTC
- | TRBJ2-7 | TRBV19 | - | CASSISPGTRYHEQYF | TGTGCCAGTAGTATATCTCCCGGGACCAGGTACCACGAGCAGTACTTC
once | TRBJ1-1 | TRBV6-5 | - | CASSRQPPRTEAFF | TGTGCCAGCAGTCGACAGCCTCCGAGAACTGAAGCTTTCTTT
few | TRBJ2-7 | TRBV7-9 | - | CASSLARAGRRGPYEQYF | TGTGCCAGCAGCTTAGCGAGGGCGGGGCGACGGGGGCCCTACGAGCAGTACTTC
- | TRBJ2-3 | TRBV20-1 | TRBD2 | CSARTSGWSTDTQYF | TGCAGTGCTCGGACTAGCGGGTGGAGCACAGATACGCAGTATTTT
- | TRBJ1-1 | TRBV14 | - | CASSRAGALSTEAFF | TGTGCCAGCAGCCGGGCAGGGGCCTTGAGCACTGAAGCTTTCTTT
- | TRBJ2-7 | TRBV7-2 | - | CASSLALASGWDGGQYF | TGTGCCAGCAGCTTAGCGCTTGCGAGCGGGTGGGACGGTGGGCAGTACTTC
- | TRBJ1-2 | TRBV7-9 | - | CASSPEAGNYGYTF | TGTGCCAGCAGCCCAGAGGCCGGAAACTATGGCTACACCTTC
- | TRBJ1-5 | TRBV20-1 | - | CSATSGGRGSQPQHF | TGCAGTGCTACTAGCGGGGGTAGGGGCAGTCAGCCCCAGCATTTT
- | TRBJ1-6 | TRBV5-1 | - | CASRRTEAGGNSPLHF | TGCGCCAGCAGAAGGACGGAGGCAGGCGGTAATTCACCCCTCCACTTT
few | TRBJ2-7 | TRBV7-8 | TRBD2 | CASSLGRRLAGGQEQYF | TGTGCCAGCAGCTTAGGTCGTCGACTAGCGGGGGGGCAGGAGCAGTACTTC
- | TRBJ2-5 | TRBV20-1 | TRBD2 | CSVRGGGQETQYF | TGCAGCGTTCGCGGCGGGGGACAAGAGACCCAGTACTTC
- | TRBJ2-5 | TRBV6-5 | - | CASSYSSRGGETQYF | TGTGCCAGCAGTTACTCGTCAAGGGGCGGAGAGACCCAGTACTTC
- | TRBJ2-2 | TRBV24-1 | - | CATGQENTGELFF | TGTGCCACCGGGCAGGAGAACACCGGGGAGCTGTTTTTT
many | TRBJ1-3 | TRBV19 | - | CASSMAPQNSGNTIYF | TGTGCCAGTAGTATGGCCCCCCAGAACTCTGGAAACACCATATATTTT
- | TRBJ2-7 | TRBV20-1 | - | CSAKSRGYEQYF | TGCAGTGCTAAGTCCAGGGGATACGAGCAGTACTTC
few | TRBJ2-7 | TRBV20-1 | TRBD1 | CSAGQGYEQYF | TGCAGTGCCGGACAGGGCTACGAGCAGTACTTC
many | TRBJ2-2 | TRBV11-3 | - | CASSLITSGELFF | TGTGCCAGCAGCTTAATAACGTCCGGGGAGCTGTTTTTT
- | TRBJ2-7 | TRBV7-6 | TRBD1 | CASSLDRVGEQYF | TGTGCCAGCAGCTTGGACAGGGTAGGCGAGCAGTACTTC
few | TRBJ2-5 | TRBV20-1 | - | CSASLGQETQYF | TGCAGTGCTAGTCTGGGGCAAGAGACCCAGTACTTC
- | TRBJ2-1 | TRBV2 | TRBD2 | CASSAGGGINEQFF | TGTGCCAGCAGCGCTGGCGGGGGGATAAATGAGCAGTTCTTC
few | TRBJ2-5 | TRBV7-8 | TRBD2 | CASSPLSGIAGIQETQYF | TGTGCCAGCTCACCACTCAGTGGGATAGCGGGGATCCAAGAGACCCAGTACTTC
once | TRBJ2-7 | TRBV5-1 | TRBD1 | CASSLTGGFYEQYF | TGCGCCAGCAGCTTGACAGGGGGTTTTTACGAGCAGTACTTC
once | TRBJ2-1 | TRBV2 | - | CASSEVSYNEQFF | TGTGCCAGCAGTGAAGTCAGCTACAATGAGCAGTTCTTC
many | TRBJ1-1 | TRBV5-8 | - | CASSTYRVAEAFF | TGTGCCAGCAGCACCTACAGGGTCGCTGAAGCTTTCTTT
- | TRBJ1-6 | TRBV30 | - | CAWSLGMGNSPLHF | TGTGCCTGGAGTCTGGGGATGGGTAATTCACCCCTCCACTTT
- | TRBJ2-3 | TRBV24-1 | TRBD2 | CATSDPGLAGEDTQYF | TGTGCCACCAGTGACCCGGGACTAGCGGGAGAAGATACGCAGTATTTT
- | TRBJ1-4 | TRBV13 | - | CASSLLGVTVHPFF | TGTGCCAGCAGCTTATTGGGGGTAACAGTCCATCCGTTTTTT
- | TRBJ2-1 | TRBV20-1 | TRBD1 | CSAAGTGLDEQFF | TGCAGTGCTGCCGGGACAGGGCTCGATGAGCAGTTCTTC
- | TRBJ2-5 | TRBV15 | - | CATSPGARQETQYF | TGTGCCACCAGCCCAGGGGCTCGTCAAGAGACCCAGTACTTC
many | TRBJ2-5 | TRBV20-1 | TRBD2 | CSARSLAGYETQYF | TGCAGTGCTAGAAGCCTAGCGGGGTACGAGACCCAGTACTTC
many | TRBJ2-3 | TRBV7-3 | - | CASSFSRADTQYF | TGTGCCAGCAGCTTTAGTCGCGCAGATACGCAGTATTTT
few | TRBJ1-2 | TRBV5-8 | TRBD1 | CASSLGDRGPYGYTF | TGTGCCAGCAGCTTGGGGGACAGGGGGCCCTATGGCTACACCTTC
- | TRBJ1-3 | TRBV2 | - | CASRQAGNTIYF | TGTGCCAGTCGACAGGCGGGAAACACCATATATTTT
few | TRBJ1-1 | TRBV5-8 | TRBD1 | CASSITGANTEAFF | TGTGCCAGCAGCATAACAGGGGCGAACACTGAAGCTTTCTTT
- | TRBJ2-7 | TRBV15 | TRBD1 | CATSRANRDRPYEQYF | TGTGCCACCAGCAGAGCGAACCGGGACAGACCTTACGAGCAGTACTTC
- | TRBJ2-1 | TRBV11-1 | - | CASSLGWGRTYNEQFF | TGTGCCAGCAGCTTAGGTTGGGGCAGAACCTACAATGAGCAGTTCTTC
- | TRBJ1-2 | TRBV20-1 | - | CSASPASNYGYTF | TGCAGTGCTAGCCCCGCCTCTAACTATGGCTACACCTTC
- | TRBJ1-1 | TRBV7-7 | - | CASSPLVEGKAFF | TGTGCTAGCAGCCCCCTGGTGGAAGGTAAAGCTTTCTTT
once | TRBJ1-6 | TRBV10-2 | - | CASSAGDNGSPLHF | TGCGCCAGCAGCGCCGGGGACAACGGATCACCCCTCCACTTT
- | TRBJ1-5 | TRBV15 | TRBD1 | CATSSGTGNNQPQHF | TGTGCCACCAGCAGCGGGACAGGGAACAATCAGCCCCAGCATTTT
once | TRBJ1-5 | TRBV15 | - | CATSRDKRLHQPQHF | TGTGCCACCAGCAGAGATAAACGGCTCCATCAGCCCCAGCATTTT
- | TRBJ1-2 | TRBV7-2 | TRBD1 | CASSPSTGGNYGYTF | TGTGCCAGCAGCCCCTCGACAGGGGGTAACTATGGCTACACCTTC
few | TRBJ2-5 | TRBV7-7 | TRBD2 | CASSITGTPLAGGPQETQYF | TGTGCTAGCAGCATAACCGGGACTCCACTAGCGGGAGGGCCGCAAGAGACCCAGTACTTC
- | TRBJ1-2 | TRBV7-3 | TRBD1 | CASSLGQGRNGYTF | TGTGCCAGCAGCTTAGGACAGGGGAGGAATGGCTACACCTTC
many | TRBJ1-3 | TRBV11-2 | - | CASRRLSSGNTIYF | TGTGCCAGCAGGCGGTTGAGCTCTGGAAACACCATATATTTT
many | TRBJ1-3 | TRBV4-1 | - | CASSQGHLGGSGNTIYF | TGCGCCAGCAGCCAAGGTCATCTCGGGGGCTCTGGAAACACCATATATTTT